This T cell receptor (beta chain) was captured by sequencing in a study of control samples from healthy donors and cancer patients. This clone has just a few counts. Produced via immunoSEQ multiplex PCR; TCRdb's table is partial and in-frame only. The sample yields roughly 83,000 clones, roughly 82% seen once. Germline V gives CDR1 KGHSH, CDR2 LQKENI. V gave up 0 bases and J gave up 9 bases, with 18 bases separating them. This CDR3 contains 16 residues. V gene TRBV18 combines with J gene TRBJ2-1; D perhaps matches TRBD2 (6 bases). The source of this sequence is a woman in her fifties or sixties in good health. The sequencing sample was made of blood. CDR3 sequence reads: CASSPPGGEGPGEQFF. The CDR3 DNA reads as TGTGCCAGCTCACCACCGGGCGGGGAAGGCCCGGGTGAGCAGTTCTTC. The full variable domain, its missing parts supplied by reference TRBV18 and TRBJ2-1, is NAGVMQNPRHLVRRRGQEARLRCSPMKGHSHVYWYRQLPEEGLKFMVYLQKENIIDESGMPKERFSAEFPKEGPSILRIQQVVRGDSAAYFCASSPPGGEGPGEQFFGPGTRLTVL.